These T cell receptor beta chains were read from a single sample in a study of blood T cell repertoires in COVID-19. Using immunoSEQ multiplex PCR, the repertoire was profiled, and TCRdb retains in-frame clones only, with some absent. The sample includes approximately 240,000 clones, 83% of them seen just once. Sequenced input: peripheral blood. The source of these receptors is a human donor in a cohort sampled during active COVID-19. Both conserved end residues are part of each CDR3. The order of the fields is D gene, J gene, V gene, clone size, CDR3 DNA, CDR3 protein. The D gene is left open where the match is weak. The size of a clone is reported for some rows only, either as once, few or many, or as a class for expanded clones.

d_gene: -
j_gene: TRBJ1-3
v_gene: TRBV10-3
abundance: -
CDR3nt: TGTGCCATAGGGGAGGGGCCCAATTCTGGAAACACCATATATTTT
CDR3aa: CAIGEGPNSGNTIYF

d_gene: TRBD2
j_gene: TRBJ2-3
v_gene: TRBV27
abundance: -
CDR3nt: TGTGCCAGCAGTTCCTCGGCGGGAGGACTGATAGATACGCAGTATTTT
CDR3aa: CASSSSAGGLIDTQYF

d_gene: -
j_gene: TRBJ1-2
v_gene: TRBV25-1
abundance: -
CDR3nt: TGTGCCAGCAGTGAAGACGGGAACTATGGCTACACCTTC
CDR3aa: CASSEDGNYGYTF

d_gene: -
j_gene: TRBJ1-1
v_gene: TRBV20-1
abundance: -
CDR3nt: TGCAGTGCTAGTAGGACAGTTGGGACTGAAGCTTTCTTT
CDR3aa: CSASRTVGTEAFF

d_gene: -
j_gene: TRBJ1-3
v_gene: TRBV7-2
abundance: -
CDR3nt: TGTGCCAGCAGCTTAGCGTCAGGGCTCTCTGGAAACACCATATATTTT
CDR3aa: CASSLASGLSGNTIYF

d_gene: TRBD2
j_gene: TRBJ2-5
v_gene: TRBV9
abundance: -
CDR3nt: TGTGCCAGCAGCTTACTTAGAGAACCGGGACTAGAAGAGACCCAGTACTTC
CDR3aa: CASSLLREPGLEETQYF

d_gene: TRBD2
j_gene: TRBJ2-6
v_gene: TRBV3-1/TRBV3-2
abundance: -
CDR3nt: TGTGCCAGCAGCCAAACTAGCGGCGGTTCTGGGGCCAACGTCCTGACTTTC
CDR3aa: CASSQTSGGSGANVLTF

d_gene: TRBD1
j_gene: TRBJ2-2
v_gene: TRBV7-7
abundance: many
CDR3nt: TGTGCTAGCAGCTTACAGGGGCGCGGCGGGGAGCTGTTTTTT
CDR3aa: CASSLQGRGGELFF

d_gene: -
j_gene: TRBJ1-4
v_gene: TRBV18
abundance: -
CDR3nt: TGTGCCAGCTCACTCAAATCACAGGGACCTAATGAAAAACTGTTTTTT
CDR3aa: CASSLKSQGPNEKLFF

d_gene: -
j_gene: TRBJ2-2
v_gene: TRBV9
abundance: -
CDR3nt: TGTGCCAGCAGCGTAGAATTAGCCTGGAACACCGGGGAGCTGTTTTTT
CDR3aa: CASSVELAWNTGELFF

d_gene: -
j_gene: TRBJ2-1
v_gene: TRBV28
abundance: -
CDR3nt: TGTGCCAGCAGTTTACGGCAGGTATCCTACAATGAGCAGTTCTTC
CDR3aa: CASSLRQVSYNEQFF

d_gene: TRBD2
j_gene: TRBJ2-3
v_gene: TRBV6-5
abundance: -
CDR3nt: TGTGCCAGCACCCGAGGACTAGCCTATACGCAGTATTTT
CDR3aa: CASTRGLAYTQYF

d_gene: TRBD2
j_gene: TRBJ2-1
v_gene: TRBV7-7
abundance: -
CDR3nt: TGTGCTAGCAGCTTAGCGCTAAGGAGCGGGGGCCCCCGGGAGCAGTTCTTC
CDR3aa: CASSLALRSGGPREQFF

d_gene: TRBD1
j_gene: TRBJ1-5
v_gene: TRBV6-2/TRBV6-3
abundance: -
CDR3nt: TGTGCCAGCAGCCGATGGACAGGGACGGCCAGACAGCCCCAGCATTTT
CDR3aa: CASSRWTGTARQPQHF

d_gene: TRBD1
j_gene: TRBJ1-5
v_gene: TRBV5-8
abundance: -
CDR3nt: TGTGCCAGCAGCTTTGGGACAGGGAATTCAAATCAGCCCCAGCATTTT
CDR3aa: CASSFGTGNSNQPQHF

d_gene: -
j_gene: TRBJ1-1
v_gene: TRBV28
abundance: -
CDR3nt: TGTGCCAGCAGTTTTATGGGGGGAGGGACTGAAGCTTTCTTT
CDR3aa: CASSFMGGGTEAFF

d_gene: -
j_gene: TRBJ2-3
v_gene: TRBV6-4
abundance: once
CDR3nt: TGTGCCACTGGTACCGGAGCTTCCCAGTATTTT
CDR3aa: CATGTGASQYF

d_gene: -
j_gene: TRBJ2-7
v_gene: TRBV2
abundance: -
CDR3nt: TGTGCCAGCAGTGAACACCGTGGGCCCTCCTACGAGCAGTACTTC
CDR3aa: CASSEHRGPSYEQYF

d_gene: -
j_gene: TRBJ2-3
v_gene: TRBV19
abundance: -
CDR3nt: TGTGCCAGTAGTAGGACACCGGGGGAGCCCACAGATACGCAGTATTTT
CDR3aa: CASSRTPGEPTDTQYF

d_gene: TRBD2
j_gene: TRBJ2-5
v_gene: TRBV15
abundance: -
CDR3nt: TGTGCCACCAGAACGTCGGGGGGGGAGACCCAGTACTTC
CDR3aa: CATRTSGGETQYF

d_gene: TRBD2
j_gene: TRBJ2-1
v_gene: TRBV14
abundance: -
CDR3nt: TGTGCCAGCAGCCAAGCGGAGGGACTAGCGGGGGCCTACAATGAGCAGTTCTTC
CDR3aa: CASSQAEGLAGAYNEQFF

d_gene: -
j_gene: TRBJ2-3
v_gene: TRBV5-1
abundance: once
CDR3nt: TGCGCCAGCAGCTGGGGGAGCGGGAGCACAGATACGCAGTATTTT
CDR3aa: CASSWGSGSTDTQYF

d_gene: TRBD1
j_gene: TRBJ2-7
v_gene: TRBV2
abundance: once
CDR3nt: TGTGCCAGCTCGGGACAGGGGAAGAACGAGCAGTACTTC
CDR3aa: CASSGQGKNEQYF

d_gene: -
j_gene: TRBJ2-7
v_gene: TRBV1
abundance: -
CDR3nt: TGCACCAGCAGCCAGCCCGGACAGGGGGCCTACGAGCAGTACTTC
CDR3aa: CTSSQPGQGAYEQYF

d_gene: -
j_gene: TRBJ1-5
v_gene: TRBV21-1
abundance: -
CDR3nt: TGTGCCAGCAGCATAAATCAGCCCCAGCATTTT
CDR3aa: CASSINQPQHF

d_gene: TRBD1
j_gene: TRBJ1-6
v_gene: TRBV11-2
abundance: many
CDR3nt: TGTGCCAGCAGCTTAGAGTTCACAGGGGAATCACCCCTCCACTTT
CDR3aa: CASSLEFTGESPLHF

d_gene: TRBD2
j_gene: TRBJ2-3
v_gene: TRBV19
abundance: -
CDR3nt: TGTGCCTCATCGGGGGGGGGCAGAGATACGCAGTATTTT
CDR3aa: CASSGGGRDTQYF

d_gene: -
j_gene: TRBJ1-1
v_gene: TRBV5-4
abundance: once
CDR3nt: TGTGCCAGCAGCTCGACAGCGAGGAACACTGAAGCTTTCTTT
CDR3aa: CASSSTARNTEAFF

d_gene: TRBD1
j_gene: TRBJ2-2
v_gene: TRBV27
abundance: -
CDR3nt: TGTGCCAGCAGGCCCCAGGGGGCGCGGGGCACCGGGGAGCTGTTTTTT
CDR3aa: CASRPQGARGTGELFF

d_gene: TRBD1
j_gene: TRBJ2-7
v_gene: TRBV5-1
abundance: -
CDR3nt: TGCGCCAGCAGCTTCGGGACAGGGGGCGAGCAGTACTTC
CDR3aa: CASSFGTGGEQYF

d_gene: TRBD2
j_gene: TRBJ2-1
v_gene: TRBV18
abundance: few
CDR3nt: TGTGCCAGCGCGAGCGGGGGCCGCTCCTACAATGAGCAGTTCTTC
CDR3aa: CASASGGRSYNEQFF

d_gene: TRBD1
j_gene: TRBJ1-1
v_gene: TRBV5-4
abundance: few
CDR3nt: TGTGCCAGCAGGTATGGACAGGGGGCGAACACTGAAGCTTTCTTT
CDR3aa: CASRYGQGANTEAFF

d_gene: -
j_gene: TRBJ1-5
v_gene: TRBV24-1
abundance: -
CDR3nt: TGTGCCACCAGTGATTTAGGGGTTATACCCAATCAGCCCCAGCATTTT
CDR3aa: CATSDLGVIPNQPQHF

d_gene: -
j_gene: TRBJ1-2
v_gene: TRBV6-1
abundance: -
CDR3nt: TGTGCCAGCAGTGATTATCTCGAGGGCTACACCTTC
CDR3aa: CASSDYLEGYTF

d_gene: -
j_gene: TRBJ2-7
v_gene: TRBV5-1
abundance: -
CDR3nt: TGCGCCAGCAGAGATACTAGAACGGGAGAGCAGTACTTC
CDR3aa: CASRDTRTGEQYF

d_gene: -
j_gene: TRBJ1-3
v_gene: TRBV7-9
abundance: -
CDR3nt: TGTGCCAGCAGCCGACAGGCGACTGGAAACACCATATATTTT
CDR3aa: CASSRQATGNTIYF

d_gene: -
j_gene: TRBJ1-2
v_gene: TRBV10-3
abundance: -
CDR3nt: TGTGCCATCAGTGAGTCCTCAGGGGTAGATGGCTACACCTTC
CDR3aa: CAISESSGVDGYTF

d_gene: TRBD2
j_gene: TRBJ2-1
v_gene: TRBV27
abundance: -
CDR3nt: TGTGCCAGCAGTTTAGGACTAGCGGGAGTCTATGAGCAGTTCTTC
CDR3aa: CASSLGLAGVYEQFF

d_gene: TRBD1
j_gene: TRBJ2-3
v_gene: TRBV19
abundance: -
CDR3nt: TGTGCCAGTAGTACCGGGACAGGGGGCACAGATACGCAGTATTTT
CDR3aa: CASSTGTGGTDTQYF

d_gene: TRBD1
j_gene: TRBJ2-7
v_gene: TRBV28
abundance: -
CDR3nt: TGTGCCAGCAGACCCTCGGGACAGCTCTACGAGCAGTACTTC
CDR3aa: CASRPSGQLYEQYF

d_gene: -
j_gene: TRBJ1-2
v_gene: TRBV5-8
abundance: -
CDR3nt: TGTGTCAGCAGCCCCCTCGGGGCTAACTATGGCTACACCTTC
CDR3aa: CVSSPLGANYGYTF

d_gene: -
j_gene: TRBJ1-1
v_gene: TRBV18
abundance: -
CDR3nt: TGTGCCAGCTCGCAGCAACACAGGCGTGAAGCTTTCTTT
CDR3aa: CASSQQHRREAFF

d_gene: -
j_gene: TRBJ1-2
v_gene: TRBV4-1
abundance: few
CDR3nt: TGCGCCAGCAGCCAAGGTCCAAACTCTAACTATGGCTACACCTTC
CDR3aa: CASSQGPNSNYGYTF

d_gene: -
j_gene: TRBJ1-6
v_gene: TRBV11-2
abundance: once
CDR3nt: TGTGCCAGCAGCTTAGTACGGGGGGCGGGTATATCACCCCTCCACTTT
CDR3aa: CASSLVRGAGISPLHF

d_gene: -
j_gene: TRBJ2-2
v_gene: TRBV5-1
abundance: -
CDR3nt: TGCGCCAGCAGCTTGAACATCTTGCCCGGGGAGCTGTTTTTT
CDR3aa: CASSLNILPGELFF

d_gene: -
j_gene: TRBJ1-1
v_gene: TRBV25-1
abundance: -
CDR3nt: TGTGCCAGCAGTGAATCTATGGACACTGAAGCTTTCTTT
CDR3aa: CASSESMDTEAFF

d_gene: TRBD2
j_gene: TRBJ2-3
v_gene: TRBV4-2
abundance: -
CDR3nt: TGTGCCAGCAGCCAAGTGCCCCGGGGGGGCCGTGGGACAGATACGCAGTATTTT
CDR3aa: CASSQVPRGGRGTDTQYF

d_gene: TRBD2
j_gene: TRBJ2-7
v_gene: TRBV2
abundance: -
CDR3nt: TGTGCCAGCATGATAGGGAGGGCGGGCGAGCAGTACTTC
CDR3aa: CASMIGRAGEQYF

d_gene: -
j_gene: TRBJ2-7
v_gene: TRBV7-6
abundance: -
CDR3nt: TGTGCCAGCAGCTCACGCGGAGGACGTCGGTACGAGCAGTACTTC
CDR3aa: CASSSRGGRRYEQYF

d_gene: -
j_gene: TRBJ1-3
v_gene: TRBV29-1
abundance: few
CDR3nt: TGCAGCGGGGAAAGGAGGTCTGGAAACACCATATATTTT
CDR3aa: CSGERRSGNTIYF

d_gene: -
j_gene: TRBJ2-5
v_gene: TRBV5-6
abundance: -
CDR3nt: TGTGCCAGCACCTCGGGATTACAAGAGACCCAGTACTTC
CDR3aa: CASTSGLQETQYF

d_gene: -
j_gene: TRBJ2-3
v_gene: TRBV6-1
abundance: -
CDR3nt: TGTGCCAGCAGTGAGTCCGGGACACCCTACACAGATACGCAGTATTTT
CDR3aa: CASSESGTPYTDTQYF

d_gene: TRBD1
j_gene: TRBJ1-5
v_gene: TRBV27
abundance: -
CDR3nt: TGTGCCAGCAGAGAGGGGACAGGGTTTGTTTATAGCAATCAGCCCCAGCATTTT
CDR3aa: CASREGTGFVYSNQPQHF

d_gene: TRBD1
j_gene: TRBJ2-3
v_gene: TRBV5-6
abundance: -
CDR3nt: TGTGCCAGCAGCCGACAGGGGACAGATACGCAGTATTTT
CDR3aa: CASSRQGTDTQYF

d_gene: TRBD2
j_gene: TRBJ2-3
v_gene: TRBV10-3
abundance: -
CDR3nt: TGTGCCATCCAAGCGGGAGCTGGAGATACGCAGTATTTT
CDR3aa: CAIQAGAGDTQYF

d_gene: -
j_gene: TRBJ1-3
v_gene: TRBV3-1/TRBV3-2
abundance: -
CDR3nt: TGTGCCAGCAGCCAAACTCCGCAGGGCTCTGGAAACACCATATATTTT
CDR3aa: CASSQTPQGSGNTIYF

d_gene: -
j_gene: TRBJ1-5
v_gene: TRBV24-1
abundance: -
CDR3nt: TGTGCCACCGGACAGTCGGCGGGGGTCGCTAGCAATCAGCCCCAGCATTTT
CDR3aa: CATGQSAGVASNQPQHF